The rows below give T cell receptor beta chains drawn from one sample of a study of T cell responses to AZD1222 COVID-19 vaccine. The method was immunoSEQ multiplex PCR; TCRdb's version includes in-frame clones alone and lacks a portion of them. The sample contains some 150,000 clones, about 91% of which appear only once. Sequenced here: peripheral blood, sampled on day 0 of AZD1222 vaccination. These receptors were obtained from an adult in good health. Each CDR3 is given with its conserved first and last residue. The D gene is left open where the match is weak. Expanded clones get a size class; other rows say once, few or many, or leave the size out.

-	TRBV1	-	TRBJ1-5	TGCACCAGCAGCCAAACGCTACCAGACAGGGTGGGGCAGCCCCAGCATTTT	CTSSQTLPDRVGQPQHF
-	TRBV20-1	TRBD2	TRBJ2-1	TGCAGTGCTAGTCGCTCCTGGACTAGCGGGATTTACAATGAGCAGTTCTTC	CSASRSWTSGIYNEQFF
-	TRBV11-3	-	TRBJ2-7	TGTGCCAGCAGTCTTGCGAGCTCCTACGAGCAGTACTTC	CASSLASSYEQYF
-	TRBV4-2	-	TRBJ2-1	TGTGCCAGCAGCCAAGAACGACGGGAGCAGTTCTTC	CASSQERREQFF
-	TRBV6-4	TRBD1	TRBJ1-6	TGTGCCAGCAGGACCGGGACAGCTAATTCACCCCTCCACTTT	CASRTGTANSPLHF
once	TRBV18	TRBD1	TRBJ1-3	TGTGCCAGCTCACCGGACAGGCCGAGCTCTGGAAACACCATATATTTT	CASSPDRPSSGNTIYF
-	TRBV15	-	TRBJ2-7	TGTGCCACCAGCAGAGATCAAGGGGGTCCCTACGAGCAGTACTTC	CATSRDQGGPYEQYF
-	TRBV21-1	-	TRBJ2-1	TGTGCCAGCAGCACCCGGGACCGGACCTACAATGAGCAGTTCTTC	CASSTRDRTYNEQFF
-	TRBV12-3/TRBV12-4	-	TRBJ2-7	TGTGCCAGCAGTGAAAACTCCTACGAGCAGTACTTC	CASSENSYEQYF
once	TRBV5-1	-	TRBJ2-7	TGCGCCAGCAGCTTGGAGGCAGCCTCCTACGAGCAGTACTTC	CASSLEAASYEQYF
-	TRBV3-1/TRBV3-2	-	TRBJ2-7	TGTGCCAGCAGCGCCTGGACGGTCTACGAGCAGTACTTC	CASSAWTVYEQYF
-	TRBV19	-	TRBJ1-5	TGTGCCAGTAGTATAGTGGGGGAGAGGCAGCCCCAGCATTTT	CASSIVGERQPQHF
-	TRBV12-3/TRBV12-4	-	TRBJ1-1	TGTGCCAGCAGTGAAGGGAACACTGAAGCTTTCTTT	CASSEGNTEAFF
once	TRBV27	-	TRBJ1-6	TGTGCCAGCAGTCTGTTCTGGGGGGACTCACCCCTCCACTTT	CASSLFWGDSPLHF
-	TRBV27	-	TRBJ2-6	TGTGCCAGCAGTTTCTTCCCCGGAAGCTCTGGGGCCAACGTCCTGACTTTC	CASSFFPGSSGANVLTF
-	TRBV7-9	TRBD2	TRBJ2-1	TGTGCCAGCAGCCCCCCCTCCACACAGTTAGCGGGGGTCTACAATGAGCAGTTCTTC	CASSPPSTQLAGVYNEQFF
-	TRBV29-1	TRBD1	TRBJ1-2	TGCAGCGTCCAGACCATGGACAGGAACTATGGCTACACCTTC	CSVQTMDRNYGYTF
once	TRBV5-1	TRBD2	TRBJ2-1	TGCGCCAGCAGCCCTCATCTAGCGGGCGGTGGGAATGAGCAGTTCTTC	CASSPHLAGGGNEQFF